Shown below are 19 T cell receptor beta chains from a single sample sequenced in a study of T cell responses to AZD1222 COVID-19 vaccine. The repertoire was sequenced with immunoSEQ multiplex PCR; TCRdb's copy has only in-frame clones and lacks some. There are approximately 150,000 clones in the sample; approximately 90% occur only once, and roughly 1.1% lies in the top ten. Here the sequenced sample was peripheral blood, taken 28 days after the second AZD1222 dose. These receptors were collected from an adult who received the AZD1222 COVID-19 vaccine.

V is TRBV19 and J is TRBJ1-5; 9 bases align to TRBD1. Losses at the gene ends were 4 bases for V and 11 bases for J; bases not matched to a gene: 12. The CDR3 extends over 15 amino acids. Germline V gives CDR1 LNHDA, CDR2 SQIVND (reference sequence). CDR3 in DNA: TGTGCCAGTAGTACCACAGGGGGCCCGCTCGTGGCCCAGCATTTT. This translates into CASSTTGGPLVAQHF.

The genes are TRBV18 and TRBJ2-2; D tentatively fits TRBD1 or TRBD2 (5 bases each). The CDR3 has 15 amino acids. From germline, CDR1 is KGHSH and CDR2 LQKENI. V lost 8 bases and J 0 bases, leaving 13 bases between the germline ends. The DNA of the CDR3 is TGTGCCAGCGGGGCGGGCCACTCGAACACCGGGGAGCTGTTTTTT. Residues: CASGAGHSNTGELFF. Looking up the rest from reference TRBV18 and TRBJ2-2 gives the full variable domain: NAGVMQNPRHLVRRRGQEARLRCSPMKGHSHVYWYRQLPEEGLKFMVYLQKENIIDESGMPKERFSAEFPKEGPSILRIQQVVRGDSAAYFCASGAGHSNTGELFFGEGSRLTVL.

V gene TRBV19 combines with J gene TRBJ2-7; TRBD1 matches at 9 bases. The CDR3 loop spans 14 amino acids. The V gene end was trimmed by 5 bases and the J gene end by 5 bases; junction bases not matched to a gene: 7. Per the germline V gene, CDR1 is LNHDA and CDR2 is SQIVND (reference sequence). The CDR3 is CASSPPGTGNEQYF. The DNA for the CDR3 is TGTGCCAGTAGTCCTCCCGGGACAGGGAACGAGCAGTACTTC.

A single count supports this clone. This chain connects TRBV6-4 to TRBJ1-5; 7 bases map to TRBD1. This CDR3 contains 15 residues. Trimming cost V 6 bases and J 2 bases; bases outside gene matches: 7. Per the germline V gene, CDR1 is MRHNA and CDR2 is SNTAGT. This CDR3 reads CASSVTGEGNQPQHF. The DNA of the CDR3 is TGTGCCAGCAGCGTAACAGGGGAAGGCAATCAGCCCCAGCATTTT.

V and J are TRBV2 and TRBJ2-1; D is possibly TRBD1 or TRBD2 (5 bases each). Germline values: CDR1 SNHLY, CDR2 FYNNEI. Trimming removed 8 bases from V and 8 bases from J, with 22 bases in between. The length of the CDR3 is 15 residues. This chain's CDR3 is CASPSKEGQGHEQFF. DNA for the CDR3: TGTGCCAGCCCCTCGAAAGAGGGTCAGGGACATGAGCAGTTCTTC.

This chain connects TRBV6-1 to TRBJ1-2; D is uncertain. The V gene's germline CDR1 is MNHNS and CDR2 SASEGT. This CDR3 is 13 amino acids long. The V end lost 6 bases, the J end lost 0 bases, and 8 bases lay between the germline ends. The CDR3 DNA sequence: TGTGCCAGCAGCCAAGCCGCTAACTATGGCTACACCTTC. Its protein product is CASSQAANYGYTF.

The chain employs TRBV4-1 and TRBJ1-4; D not certain. V shed 2 bases and J shed 0 bases, with 7 bases lying between them. Germline V lookup: CDR1 MGHRA, CDR2 YSYEKL. There are 15 residues in the CDR3. CDR3 protein: CASSQSGATNEKLFF. The CDR3 DNA reads TGCGCCAGCAGCCAATCCGGGGCAACTAATGAAAAACTGTTTTTT.

The rearrangement links TRBV4-2 to TRBJ1-1; D is uncertain. Trimming took off 0 bases at V and 0 bases at J, with 17 bases between the two ends. Germline CDR1 reads LGHNA; CDR2 reads YNFKEQ. CDR3 length: 18 residues. This chain's CDR3 is CASSQEAGGRYLNTEAFF. In DNA, the CDR3 is TGTGCCAGCAGCCAAGAAGCCGGAGGGAGGTATTTGAACACTGAAGCTTTCTTT.

The chain couples TRBV5-1 to TRBJ1-1; tentatively, D is TRBD1 (5 bases). The CDR3 has 14 residues. CDR1 and CDR2 (germline): SGHRS, YFSETQ. V was clipped by 3 bases and J by 1 base, with 10 bases between them. CDR3 region: CASSYIGGNTEAFF. The CDR3 coding sequence is TGCGCCAGCAGCTATATCGGGGGGAACACTGAAGCTTTCTTT.

The V and J genes are TRBV12-5 and TRBJ2-5; 8 nucleotides line up with TRBD2. Trimming removed 3 bases from V and 5 bases from J; junction bases left unmatched: 2. The CDR3 contains 13 residues. CDR1 and CDR2 from the germline V gene are LGHNT and FRNRAP. CDR3 residues: CASGLTGGETQYF. CDR3 DNA: TGTGCTAGTGGTTTAACGGGGGGGGAGACCCAGTACTTC.

The V and J genes are TRBV2 and TRBJ2-4; possible D gene TRBD1, 5 bases. The CDR3 is 15 amino acids. The V gene lost 0 bases and the J gene lost 0 bases, with 6 bases spanning the gap. From germline, CDR1 is SNHLY and CDR2 FYNNEI. DNA of the CDR3: TGTGCCAGCAGTGAAGCCCAGGGAGCCAAAAACATTCAGTACTTC. It specifies CASSEAQGAKNIQYF.

The chain recombines TRBV5-1 with TRBJ1-2; D is undetermined. V dropped 0 bases and J dropped 4 bases, with 7 bases sitting between them. The CDR3 length is 13 residues. From germline, CDR1 is SGHRS and CDR2 YFSETQ. The CDR3 spells CASSLDGSYGYTF. The DNA for the CDR3 is TGCGCCAGCAGCTTGGATGGGAGCTATGGCTACACCTTC. The variable domain in full, completed from reference TRBV5-1 and TRBJ1-2, reads KAGVTQTPRYLIKTRGQQVTLSCSPISGHRSVSWYQQTPGQGLQFLFEYFSETQRNKGNFPGRFSGRQFSNSRSEMNVSTLELGDSALYLCASSLDGSYGYTFGSGTRLTVV.

The J gene is TRBJ2-1, the V gene TRBV12-3 or TRBV12-4, with D perhaps TRBD1 (7 bases). V shed 3 bases and J shed 15 bases, with 15 bases lying between them. The CDR3 totals 12 residues. This CDR3 is CASSLIRGDPFF. DNA of the CDR3: TGTGCCAGCAGTTTGATCAGGGGGGATCCGTTCTTC.

The chain joins TRBV6-5 to TRBJ1-6, with 8 bases fitting TRBD1. The CDR3 loop spans 15 amino acids. J lost 8 bases, V lost 0 bases, and 3 bases had no gene match. Germline lookup yields CDR1 MNHEY and CDR2 SVGAGI. The CDR3 bases are TGTGCCAGCAGTTACTCGGACAGGGCGGATTCACCCCTCCACTTT. It codes for CASSYSDRADSPLHF.

This clone has more than one count but fewer than ten. The rearrangement joins TRBV7-8 to TRBJ1-2; 8 bases are shared with TRBD1. Germline lookup yields CDR1 SGHVS and CDR2 FQNEAQ. The CDR3 runs 15 residues. Unmatched junction bases numbered 7, after V lost 2 bases and J lost 5 bases. CDR3 nucleotides: TGTGCCAGCAGCTTAAGGACAGGGTCCTCTTATGGCTACACCTTC. This codes for CASSLRTGSSYGYTF.

V is TRBV14 and J is TRBJ2-1, with D uncertain. Trimming shortened V by 0 bases and J by 12 bases, and 12 bases separated the two germline ends. Germline-derived CDR1 and CDR2 are SGHDN and FVKESK. The CDR3 is 13 amino acids. The chain's CDR3 is CASSQDGVSGQFF. CDR3 DNA sequence: TGTGCCAGCAGCCAAGATGGGGTGTCCGGGCAGTTCTTC.

The J gene is TRBJ2-7, the V gene TRBV14; D remains ambiguous. The CDR3 contains 12 residues. With 1 base removed from V and 2 bases from J, the gap between germline ends came to 3 bases. Germline CDR1 is SGHDN and CDR2 is FVKESK. The CDR3 region has the DNA TGTGCCAGCAGCCAAGGTCCCTACGAGCAGTACTTC. Its protein is CASSQGPYEQYF.

This clone was detected once. The rearrangement uses TRBV27 and TRBJ1-2; unclear D gene. The CDR3 is 14 amino acids. V gave up 4 bases and J gave up 4 bases, with 13 bases separating them. Germline lookup yields CDR1 MNHEY and CDR2 SMNVEV (reference sequence). CDR3 DNA: TGTGCCAGCAGTTATGGGCGGGGAGGCTATGGCTACACCTTC. Its protein is CASSYGRGGYGYTF.

The V and J genes are TRBV18 and TRBJ1-1; D perhaps matches TRBD1 (5 bases). The CDR3 loop spans 13 amino acids. Trimming cost V 6 bases and J 3 bases, with 11 bases left between them. In germline, CDR1 is KGHSH, CDR2 LQKENI. CDR3 residues: CASSLQGDTEAFF. CDR3 nucleotide sequence: TGTGCCAGCTCTCTGCAGGGAGACACTGAAGCTTTCTTT.